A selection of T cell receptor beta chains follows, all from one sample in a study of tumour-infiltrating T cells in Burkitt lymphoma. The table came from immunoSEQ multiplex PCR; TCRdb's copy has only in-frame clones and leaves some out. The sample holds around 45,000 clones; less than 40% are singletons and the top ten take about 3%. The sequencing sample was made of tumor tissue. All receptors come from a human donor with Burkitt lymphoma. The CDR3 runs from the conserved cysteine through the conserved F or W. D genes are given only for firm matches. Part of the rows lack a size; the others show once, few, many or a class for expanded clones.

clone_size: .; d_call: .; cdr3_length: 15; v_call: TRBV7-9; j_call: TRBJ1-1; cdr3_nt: TGTGCCAGCAGCCCAGAGGACCGGTTTCTCACTGAAGCTTTCTTT; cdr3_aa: CASSPEDRFLTEAFF
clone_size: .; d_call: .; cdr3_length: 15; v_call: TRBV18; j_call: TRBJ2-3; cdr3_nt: TGTGCCAGCTCACCAACCCTGGCCGGGGATGATACGCAGTATTTT; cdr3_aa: CASSPTLAGDDTQYF
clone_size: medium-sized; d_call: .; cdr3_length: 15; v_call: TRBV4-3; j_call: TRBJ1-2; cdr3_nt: TGCGCCAGCAGCCAAGAACCAGGGGCAGTCTATGGCTACACCTTC; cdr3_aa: CASSQEPGAVYGYTF
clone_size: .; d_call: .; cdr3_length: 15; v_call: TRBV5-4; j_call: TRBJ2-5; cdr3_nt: TGTGCCAGCAGCTTGAGGGGGGGGCAGAAAGAGACCCAGTACTTC; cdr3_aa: CASSLRGGQKETQYF
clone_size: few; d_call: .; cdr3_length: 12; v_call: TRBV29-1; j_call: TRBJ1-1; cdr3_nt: TGCAGCGTTGCCTCGGCGGGAACTGAAGCTTTCTTT; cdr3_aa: CSVASAGTEAFF
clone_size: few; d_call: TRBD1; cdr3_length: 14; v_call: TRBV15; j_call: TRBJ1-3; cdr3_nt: TGTGCCACCAGCACACGGACAGGGGGAAACACCATATATTTT; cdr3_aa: CATSTRTGGNTIYF
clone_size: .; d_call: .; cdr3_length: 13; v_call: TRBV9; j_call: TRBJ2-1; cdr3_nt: TGTGCCAGCAGCGTATTAACCAACAATGAGCAGTTCTTC; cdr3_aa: CASSVLTNNEQFF
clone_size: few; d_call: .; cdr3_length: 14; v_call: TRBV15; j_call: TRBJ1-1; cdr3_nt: TGTGCCACCAGCAGAGTCTTTGGCTACACTGAAGCTTTCTTT; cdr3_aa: CATSRVFGYTEAFF
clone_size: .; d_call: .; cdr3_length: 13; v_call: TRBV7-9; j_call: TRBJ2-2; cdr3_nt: TGTGCCAGCAGTTACAACACCGGCGGGGAGCTGTTTTTT; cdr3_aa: CASSYNTGGELFF
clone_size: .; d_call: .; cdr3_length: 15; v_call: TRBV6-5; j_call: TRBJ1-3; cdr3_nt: TGTGCCACCGCCTGGGACGGGAACTCTGGAAACATCATATATTTT; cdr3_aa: CATAWDGNSGNIIYF
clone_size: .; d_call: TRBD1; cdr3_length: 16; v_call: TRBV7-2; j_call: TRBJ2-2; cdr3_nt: TGTGCCAGCAGCTTAACTGGACAGGGTATCACCGGGGAGCTGTTTTTT; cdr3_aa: CASSLTGQGITGELFF
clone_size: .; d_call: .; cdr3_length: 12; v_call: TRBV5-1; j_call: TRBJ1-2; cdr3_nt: TGCGCCAGCAGCCCGAGGAACTATGGCTACACCTTC; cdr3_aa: CASSPRNYGYTF
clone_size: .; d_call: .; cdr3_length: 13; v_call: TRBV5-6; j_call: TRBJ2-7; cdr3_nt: TGTGCCAGCAGCTTGGGGATAGGGTACGAGCAGTACTTC; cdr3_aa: CASSLGIGYEQYF
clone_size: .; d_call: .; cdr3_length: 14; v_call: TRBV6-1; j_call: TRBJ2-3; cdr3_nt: TGTGCCAGCAGTGAAAGAGGGGGCACAGATACGCAGTATTTT; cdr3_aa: CASSERGGTDTQYF
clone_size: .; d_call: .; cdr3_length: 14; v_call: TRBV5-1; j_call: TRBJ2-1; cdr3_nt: TGCGCCAGCAGCTTAAGGACAGGGAGGGATGAGCAGTTCTTC; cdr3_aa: CASSLRTGRDEQFF
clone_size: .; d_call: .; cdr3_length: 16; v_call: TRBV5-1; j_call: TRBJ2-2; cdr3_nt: TGCGCCAGCAGCTTGGCCGGGGCGAGGAACACCGGGGAGCTGTTTTTT; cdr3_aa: CASSLAGARNTGELFF
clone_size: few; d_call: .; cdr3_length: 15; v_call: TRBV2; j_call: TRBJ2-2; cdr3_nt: TGTGCCAGCAGTGAAGCGGGGGCGAACACCGGGGAGCTGTTTTTT; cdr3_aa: CASSEAGANTGELFF
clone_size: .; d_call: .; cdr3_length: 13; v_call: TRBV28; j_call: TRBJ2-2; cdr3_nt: TGTGCCAGCAGTTTAACGTGGGTCGGGGAGCTGTTTTTT; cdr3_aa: CASSLTWVGELFF
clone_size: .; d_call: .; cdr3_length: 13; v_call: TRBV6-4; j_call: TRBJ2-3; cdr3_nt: TGTGCCAGCACCAGACTTTGCACAGATACGCAGTATTTT; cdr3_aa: CASTRLCTDTQYF
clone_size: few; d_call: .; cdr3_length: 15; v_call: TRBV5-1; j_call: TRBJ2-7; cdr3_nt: TGCGCCAGCAGCCCAGGTGGGCGGTCCTCCTACGAGCAGTACTTC; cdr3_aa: CASSPGGRSSYEQYF
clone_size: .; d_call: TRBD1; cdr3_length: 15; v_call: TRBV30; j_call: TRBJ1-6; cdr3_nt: TGTGCCTGGACGGACAGGGGGTGGTTGAATTCACCCCTCCACTTT; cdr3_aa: CAWTDRGWLNSPLHF
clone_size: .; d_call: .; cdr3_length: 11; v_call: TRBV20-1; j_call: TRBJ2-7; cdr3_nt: TGCAGTGCCCAGAAGGGTTTCGAGCAGTACTTC; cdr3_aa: CSAQKGFEQYF
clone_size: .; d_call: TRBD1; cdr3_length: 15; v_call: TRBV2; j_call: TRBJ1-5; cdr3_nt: TGTGCCAGCAGGCGGACAGGGGGGGAGGCTCAGCCCCAGCATTTT; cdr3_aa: CASRRTGGEAQPQHF
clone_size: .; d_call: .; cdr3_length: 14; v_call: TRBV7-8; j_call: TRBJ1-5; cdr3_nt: TGTGCCAGCAGCACCCGGGATACCCATCAGCCCCAGCATTTT; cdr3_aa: CASSTRDTHQPQHF
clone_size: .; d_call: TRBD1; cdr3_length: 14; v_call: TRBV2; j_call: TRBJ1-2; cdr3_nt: TGTGCCAGCAGTTCCCGACAGGGGGCCCATGGCTACACCTTC; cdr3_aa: CASSSRQGAHGYTF
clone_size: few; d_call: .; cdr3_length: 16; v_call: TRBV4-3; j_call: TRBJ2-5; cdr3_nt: TGCGCCAGCAGCCAAGATTTAGATTCGGGGGAAGAGACCCAGTACTTC; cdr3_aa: CASSQDLDSGEETQYF
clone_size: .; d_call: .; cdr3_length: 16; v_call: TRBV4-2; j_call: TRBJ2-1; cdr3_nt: TGTGCCAGCAGCCAAGAGGCGGGGGCCCTTTACAATGAGCAGTTCTTC; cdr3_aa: CASSQEAGALYNEQFF
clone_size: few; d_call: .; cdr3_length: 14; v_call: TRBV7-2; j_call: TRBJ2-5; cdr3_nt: TGTGCCAGCAACAACGCGGGTTTCCAGGAGACCCAGTACTTC; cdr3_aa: CASNNAGFQETQYF
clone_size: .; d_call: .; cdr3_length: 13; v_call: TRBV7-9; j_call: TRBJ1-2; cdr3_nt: TGTGCCAGCAGAGAAGAATGGGGGGCCCGCTACACCTTC; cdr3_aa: CASREEWGARYTF
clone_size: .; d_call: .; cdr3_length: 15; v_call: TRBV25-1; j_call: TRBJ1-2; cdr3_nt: TGTGCCAGCAGGGGAACGGGGGCGAACGACTATGGCTACACCTTC; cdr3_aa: CASRGTGANDYGYTF
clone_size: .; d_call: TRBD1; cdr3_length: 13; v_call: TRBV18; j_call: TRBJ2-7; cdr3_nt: TGTGCCAGCTCCCCGGGACAGACCTACGAGCAGTACTTC; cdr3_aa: CASSPGQTYEQYF
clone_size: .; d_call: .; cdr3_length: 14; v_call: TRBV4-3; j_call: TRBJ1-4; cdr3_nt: TGCGCCAGCAGCCGTCGCGTCCGGGAAGAAAAACTGTTTTTT; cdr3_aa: CASSRRVREEKLFF
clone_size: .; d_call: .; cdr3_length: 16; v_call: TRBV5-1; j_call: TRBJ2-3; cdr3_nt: TGCGCCAGCAGCTTGGCCCTGGCAGCTAGCACAGATACGCAGTATTTT; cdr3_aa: CASSLALAASTDTQYF
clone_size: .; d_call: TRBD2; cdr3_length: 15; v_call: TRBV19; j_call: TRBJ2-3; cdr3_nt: TGTGCCAGTAGTCCCTTTGGCGGGGGGGCGAGTACGCAGTATTTT; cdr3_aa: CASSPFGGGASTQYF
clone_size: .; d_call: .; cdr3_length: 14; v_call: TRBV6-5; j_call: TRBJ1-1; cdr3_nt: TGTGCCAGCAGTTATGGGGTCTCGGCGACTGAAGCTTTCTTT; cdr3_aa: CASSYGVSATEAFF
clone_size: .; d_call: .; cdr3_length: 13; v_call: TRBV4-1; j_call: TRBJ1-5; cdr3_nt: TGCGCCAGCAGCCAAGTCGGGAATCAGCCCCAGCATTTT; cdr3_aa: CASSQVGNQPQHF
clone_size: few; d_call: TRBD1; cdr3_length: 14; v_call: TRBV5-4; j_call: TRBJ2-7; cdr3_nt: TGTGCCAGCAGCTTGGACAGGGGGCCCTACGAGCAGTACTTC; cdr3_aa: CASSLDRGPYEQYF
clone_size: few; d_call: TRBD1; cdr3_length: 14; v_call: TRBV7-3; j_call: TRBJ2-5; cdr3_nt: TGTGCCAGCAGCTTAAAGGCAGGGGGTGAGACCCAGTACTTC; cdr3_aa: CASSLKAGGETQYF
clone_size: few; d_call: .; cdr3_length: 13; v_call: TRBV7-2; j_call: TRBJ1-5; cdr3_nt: TGTGCCAGCAGCTGGGAGAGGAGTCAGCCCCAGCATTTT; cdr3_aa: CASSWERSQPQHF
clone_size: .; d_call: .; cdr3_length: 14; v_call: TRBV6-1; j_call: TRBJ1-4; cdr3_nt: TGTGCCAGTGGGAGGCAGACCTCTAATGAAAAACTGTTTTTT; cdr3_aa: CASGRQTSNEKLFF
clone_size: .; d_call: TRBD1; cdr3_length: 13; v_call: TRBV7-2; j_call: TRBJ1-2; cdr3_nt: TGTGCCAGCAGGGGGACAGGGGCCTATGGCTACACCTTC; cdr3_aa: CASRGTGAYGYTF
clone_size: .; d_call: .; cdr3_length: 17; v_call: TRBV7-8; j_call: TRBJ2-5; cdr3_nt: TGTGCCAGCAGCTTAGGGGGGGGACAGGCTGCCTCAGGGACCCAGTACTTC; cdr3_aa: CASSLGGGQAASGTQYF
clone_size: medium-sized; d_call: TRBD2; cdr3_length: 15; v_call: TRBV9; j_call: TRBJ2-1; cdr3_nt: TGTGCCAGCAGCATTGCGGCGGGGGGATACAATGAGCAGTTCTTC; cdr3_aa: CASSIAAGGYNEQFF
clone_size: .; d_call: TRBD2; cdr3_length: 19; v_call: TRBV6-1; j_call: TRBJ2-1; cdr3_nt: TGTGCCAGCAGTGAAGGGGGCGGGGGGCGTCAACGCTCCTACAATGAGCAGTTCTTC; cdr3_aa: CASSEGGGGRQRSYNEQFF
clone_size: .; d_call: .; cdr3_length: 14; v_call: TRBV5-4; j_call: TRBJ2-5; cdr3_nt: TGTGCCAGCAGCTCCCGGGACTACCAAGAGACCCAGTACTTC; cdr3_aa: CASSSRDYQETQYF
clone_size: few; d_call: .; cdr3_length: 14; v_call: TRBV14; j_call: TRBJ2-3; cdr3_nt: TGTGCCAGCAGCCAAGGGGTGTCCACAGATACGCAGTATTTT; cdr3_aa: CASSQGVSTDTQYF
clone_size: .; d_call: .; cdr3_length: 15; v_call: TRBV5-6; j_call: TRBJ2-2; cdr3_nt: TGTGCCAGCAGCTTAATAGGGGCGGCCACCGGGGAGCTGTTTTTT; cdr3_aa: CASSLIGAATGELFF
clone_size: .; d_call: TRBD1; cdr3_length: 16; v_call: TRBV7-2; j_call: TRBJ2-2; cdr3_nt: TGTGCCAGCAGCTCTATTGGACAGGGGAGGGTCGGGGAGCTGTTTTTT; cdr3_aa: CASSSIGQGRVGELFF
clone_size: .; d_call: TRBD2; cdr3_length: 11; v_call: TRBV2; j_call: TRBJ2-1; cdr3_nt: TGTGCCAGCAGTGTCGGGGGGTCGGAGTTCTTC; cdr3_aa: CASSVGGSEFF
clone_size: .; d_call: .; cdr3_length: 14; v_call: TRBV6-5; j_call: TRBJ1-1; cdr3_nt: TGTGCCAGCAGTTACCGGGGTGATGACACTGAAGCTTTCTTT; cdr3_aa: CASSYRGDDTEAFF
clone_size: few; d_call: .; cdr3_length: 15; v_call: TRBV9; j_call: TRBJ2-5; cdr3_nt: TGTGCCAGCAGCGTAGCTAGTGGAGACTTGGAGACCCAGTACTTC; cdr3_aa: CASSVASGDLETQYF
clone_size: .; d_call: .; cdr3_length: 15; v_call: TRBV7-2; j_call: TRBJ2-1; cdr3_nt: TGTGCCAGCAGCTCCTTCAGTGGGGCTTACAATGAGCAGTTCTTC; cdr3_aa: CASSSFSGAYNEQFF
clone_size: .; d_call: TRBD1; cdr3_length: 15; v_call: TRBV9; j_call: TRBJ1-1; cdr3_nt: TGTGCCAGCAGCGTTCAAGACAGGGATACCACTGAAGCTTTCTTT; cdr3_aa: CASSVQDRDTTEAFF
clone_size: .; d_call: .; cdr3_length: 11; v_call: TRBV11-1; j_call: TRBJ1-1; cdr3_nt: TGTGCCAGCAGTCTTTACACTGAAGCTTTCTTT; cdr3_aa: CASSLYTEAFF
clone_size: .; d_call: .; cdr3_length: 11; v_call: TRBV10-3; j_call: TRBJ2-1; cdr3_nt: TGTGCCACCACGCAGGGGACTGAGCAGTTCTTC; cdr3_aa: CATTQGTEQFF
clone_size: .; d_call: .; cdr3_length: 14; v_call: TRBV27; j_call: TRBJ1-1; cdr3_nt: TGTGCCAGCAGTTTGGGGTTAGGACACACTGAAGCTTTCTTT; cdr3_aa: CASSLGLGHTEAFF
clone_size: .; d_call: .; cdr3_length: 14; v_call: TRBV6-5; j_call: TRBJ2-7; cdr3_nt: TGTGCCAGCAGTTACACCCGGGACACCTACGAGCAGTACTTC; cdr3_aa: CASSYTRDTYEQYF
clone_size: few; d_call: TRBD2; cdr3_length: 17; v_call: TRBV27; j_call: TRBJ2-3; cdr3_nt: TGTGCCAGCAGCTACAGACCCGGACTAGCGGGGGGGGATACGCAGTATTTT; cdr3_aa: CASSYRPGLAGGDTQYF
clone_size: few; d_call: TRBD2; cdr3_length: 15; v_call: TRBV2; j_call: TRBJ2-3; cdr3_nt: TGTGCCAGCCTAACTAGCGGGGGGCCCGGTGATACGCAGTATTTT; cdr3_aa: CASLTSGGPGDTQYF